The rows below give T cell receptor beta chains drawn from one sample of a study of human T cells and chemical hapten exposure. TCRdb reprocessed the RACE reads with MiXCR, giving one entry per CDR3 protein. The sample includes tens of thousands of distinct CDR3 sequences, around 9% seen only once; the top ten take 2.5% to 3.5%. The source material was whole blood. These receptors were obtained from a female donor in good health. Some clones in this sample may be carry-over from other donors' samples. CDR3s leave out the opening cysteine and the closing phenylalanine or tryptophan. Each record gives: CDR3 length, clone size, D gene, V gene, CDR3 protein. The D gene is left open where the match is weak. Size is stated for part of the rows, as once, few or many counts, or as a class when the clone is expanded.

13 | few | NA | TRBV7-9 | VSKRGEAAYNEQF
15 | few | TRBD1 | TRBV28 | ASSLTIGTALPDTQY
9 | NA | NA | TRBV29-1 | SVDRDYGYT
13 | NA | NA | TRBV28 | ASSFQGLAQETQY
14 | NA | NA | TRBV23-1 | ASSQSGGLMNTEAF
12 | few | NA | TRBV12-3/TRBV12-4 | ASSLRGLQGKLF
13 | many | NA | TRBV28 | ASSLYGGSVYEQY
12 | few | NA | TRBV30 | AWSFQGWREKLF
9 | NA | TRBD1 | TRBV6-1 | ASRDRDEQF
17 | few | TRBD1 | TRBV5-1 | ASSGGTGGDISGANVLT
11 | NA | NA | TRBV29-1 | SGRGGRADTQY
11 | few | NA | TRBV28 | ATSPGRTHEQY
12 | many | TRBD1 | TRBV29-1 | SVEGQGSGNTIY
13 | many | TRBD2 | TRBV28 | ASSLFGTSPNEQF
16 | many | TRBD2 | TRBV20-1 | SARDLSLVAGSYNEQF
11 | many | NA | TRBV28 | ASGYDEDTEAF
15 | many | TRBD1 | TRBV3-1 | ASSQDMTGGYGTEAF
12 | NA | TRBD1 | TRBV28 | ASSLRQGYTEAF
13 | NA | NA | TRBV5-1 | ASSLSGPKNTEAF
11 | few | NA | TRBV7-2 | ASSFPSLTEAF
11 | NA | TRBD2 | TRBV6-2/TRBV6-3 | ASRILAEDEQY
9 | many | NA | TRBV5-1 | ASSHQETQY
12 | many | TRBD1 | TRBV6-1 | ASSEGQPGNTIY
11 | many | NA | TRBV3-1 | ASRAGATDTQY
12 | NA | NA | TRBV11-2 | ASSQGHTAAEAF
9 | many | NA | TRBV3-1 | ASSQGDEQF
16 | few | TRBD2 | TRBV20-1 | SAGPGLAGGLSKNIQY
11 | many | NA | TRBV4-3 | ASSQDFSNEQF
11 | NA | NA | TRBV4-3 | ASSHGEGNTQY
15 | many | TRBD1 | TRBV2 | ASSGTGPSSGANVLT
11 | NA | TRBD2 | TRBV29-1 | SVAASGIETQY
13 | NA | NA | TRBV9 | ASSRQTLSANVLT
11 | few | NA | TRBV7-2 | ASSLVVRETQY
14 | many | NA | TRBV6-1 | ASSVMGIGGNQPQH
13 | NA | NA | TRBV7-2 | ASSSEYPSNQPQH
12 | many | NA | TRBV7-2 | ASSSGRMNTEAF
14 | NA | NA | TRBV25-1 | ASSTITGTRSYEQY
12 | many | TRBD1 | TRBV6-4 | ASSDATGADTQY
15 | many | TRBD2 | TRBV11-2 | ASSLGGLAHSKNIQY
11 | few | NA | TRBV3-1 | ASSQVRRLGYT
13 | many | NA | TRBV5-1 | ASSFVSTGQETQY
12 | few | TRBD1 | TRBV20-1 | SASPGTVAYEQY
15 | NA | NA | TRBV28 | ASSMEGQGQLTQPQH
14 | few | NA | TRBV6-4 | ASSAGTSGGTDTQY
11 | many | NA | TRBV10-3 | ATVGQIGQPQH
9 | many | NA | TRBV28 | ASSNFYEQY
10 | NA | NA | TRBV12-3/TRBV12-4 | ASSVGPVLQY
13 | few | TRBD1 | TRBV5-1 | ASSPGTVNVYEQY
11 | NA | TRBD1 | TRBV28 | ASGDRVPGELF
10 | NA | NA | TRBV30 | AWNRDLPEAF
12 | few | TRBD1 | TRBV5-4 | ASSLRGLGYGYT
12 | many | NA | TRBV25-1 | ASSDRTVKETQY
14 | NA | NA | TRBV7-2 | ASSSPGTSTYNEQF
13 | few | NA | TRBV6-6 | ASAPGLAKVHEQY
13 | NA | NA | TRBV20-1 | SARDDGRDRHTQY